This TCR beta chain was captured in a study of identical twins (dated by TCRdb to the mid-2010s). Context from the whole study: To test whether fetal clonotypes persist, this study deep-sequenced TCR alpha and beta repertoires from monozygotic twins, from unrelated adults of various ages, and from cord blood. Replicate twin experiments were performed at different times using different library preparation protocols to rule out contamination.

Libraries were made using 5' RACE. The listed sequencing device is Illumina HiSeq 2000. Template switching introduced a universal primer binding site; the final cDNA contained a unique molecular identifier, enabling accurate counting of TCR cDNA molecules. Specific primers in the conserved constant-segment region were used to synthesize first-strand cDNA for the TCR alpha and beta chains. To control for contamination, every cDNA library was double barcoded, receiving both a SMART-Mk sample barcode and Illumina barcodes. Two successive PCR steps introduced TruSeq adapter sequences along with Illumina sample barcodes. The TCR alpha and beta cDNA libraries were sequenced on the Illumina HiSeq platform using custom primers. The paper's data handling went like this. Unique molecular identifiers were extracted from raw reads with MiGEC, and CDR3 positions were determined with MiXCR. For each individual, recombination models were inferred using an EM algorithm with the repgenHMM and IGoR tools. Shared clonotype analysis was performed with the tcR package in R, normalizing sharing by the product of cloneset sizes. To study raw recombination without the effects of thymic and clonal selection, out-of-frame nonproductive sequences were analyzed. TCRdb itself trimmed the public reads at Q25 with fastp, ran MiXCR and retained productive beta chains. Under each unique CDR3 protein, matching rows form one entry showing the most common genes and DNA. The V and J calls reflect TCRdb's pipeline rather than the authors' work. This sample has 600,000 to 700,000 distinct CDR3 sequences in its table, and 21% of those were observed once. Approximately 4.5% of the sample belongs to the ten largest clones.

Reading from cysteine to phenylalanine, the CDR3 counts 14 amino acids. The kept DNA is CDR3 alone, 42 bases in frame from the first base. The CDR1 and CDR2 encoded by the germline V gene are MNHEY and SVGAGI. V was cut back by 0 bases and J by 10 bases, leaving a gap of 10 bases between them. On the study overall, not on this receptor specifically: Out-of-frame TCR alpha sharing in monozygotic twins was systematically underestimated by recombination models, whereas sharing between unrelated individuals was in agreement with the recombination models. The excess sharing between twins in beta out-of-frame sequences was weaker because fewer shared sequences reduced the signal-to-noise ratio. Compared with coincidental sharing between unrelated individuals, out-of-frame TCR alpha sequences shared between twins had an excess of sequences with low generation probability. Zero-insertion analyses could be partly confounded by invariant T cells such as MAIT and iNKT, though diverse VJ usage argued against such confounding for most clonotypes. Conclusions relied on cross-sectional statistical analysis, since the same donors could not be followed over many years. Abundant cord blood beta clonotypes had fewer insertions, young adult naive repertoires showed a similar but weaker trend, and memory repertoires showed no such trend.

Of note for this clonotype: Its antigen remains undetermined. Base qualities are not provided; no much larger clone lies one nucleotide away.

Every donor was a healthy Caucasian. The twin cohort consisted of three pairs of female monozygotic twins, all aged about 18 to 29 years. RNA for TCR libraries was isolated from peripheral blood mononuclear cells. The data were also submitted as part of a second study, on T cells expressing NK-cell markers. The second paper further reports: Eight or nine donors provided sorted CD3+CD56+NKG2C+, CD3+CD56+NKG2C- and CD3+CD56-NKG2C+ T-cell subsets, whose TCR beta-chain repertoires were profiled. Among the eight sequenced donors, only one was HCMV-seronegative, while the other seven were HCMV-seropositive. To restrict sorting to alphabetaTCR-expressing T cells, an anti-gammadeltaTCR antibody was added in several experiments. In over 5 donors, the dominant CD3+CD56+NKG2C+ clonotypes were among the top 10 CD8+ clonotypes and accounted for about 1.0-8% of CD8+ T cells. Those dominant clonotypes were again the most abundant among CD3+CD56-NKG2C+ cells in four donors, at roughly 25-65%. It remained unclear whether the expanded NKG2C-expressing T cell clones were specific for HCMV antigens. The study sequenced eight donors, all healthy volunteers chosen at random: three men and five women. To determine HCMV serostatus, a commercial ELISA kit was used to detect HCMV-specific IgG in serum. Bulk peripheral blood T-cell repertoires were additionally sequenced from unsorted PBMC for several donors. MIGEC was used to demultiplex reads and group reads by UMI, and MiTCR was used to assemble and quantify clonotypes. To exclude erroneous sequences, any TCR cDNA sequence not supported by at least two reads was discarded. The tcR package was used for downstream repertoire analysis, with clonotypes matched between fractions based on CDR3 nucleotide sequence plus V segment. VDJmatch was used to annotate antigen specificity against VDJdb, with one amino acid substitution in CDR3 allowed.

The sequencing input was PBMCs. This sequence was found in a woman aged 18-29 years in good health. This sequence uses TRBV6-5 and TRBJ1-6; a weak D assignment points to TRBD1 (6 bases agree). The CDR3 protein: CASSYSGGLSPLHF. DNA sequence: TGTGCCAGCAGTTACTCAGGGGGGTTATCACCCCTCCACTTT.